Given below is one T cell receptor beta chain in context. This sample is part of a study of Ad26.COV2.S vaccination and SARS-CoV-2 variants. As for the study in general: Administration of Ad26.COV2.S was intramuscular, either once or twice 56 days apart.

This CDR3 is built from 16 residues. Trimming cost V 10 bases and J 0 bases, with 19 bases left between them. The germline V gene encodes CDR1 LNHDA and CDR2 SQIVND (reference sequence). Noted treatment: over 15 received Ad26.COV2.S at low or high dose, single or two shots; roughly 5 received placebo; per-sample allocation not given. Specimens were obtained on day 63 following the first vaccine or placebo injection. Sequenced by immunoSEQ multiplex PCR; TCRdb stores in-frame clones only, minus some. The data hold about 440,000 clones, with 90% observed a single time. This chain connects TRBV19 to TRBJ2-1; D may be TRBD1 (5 bases). The material was peripheral blood, obtained in a trial of Ad26.COV2.S vaccine versus placebo. The origin of this receptor is a person aged 18-65 years who received the Ad26.COV2.S COVID-19 vaccine or a placebo. CDR3 nucleotides: TGTGCCACCCGACCTGGCTGGGGCAGCTCCTACAATGAGCAGTTCTTC. Protein: CATRPGWGSSYNEQFF.